The source of this T cell receptor beta chain is a study of Graves' ophthalmopathy and Graves' hyperthyroidism. The table lists this clonotype with many counts. Investigators amplified TCR beta CDR3 regions from RNA transcripts. An opening RT-PCR round employed HTBI primers and preceded a second-round multiplex PCR. TCRdb reprocessed the multiplex PCR reads via MiXCR and lists one record per CDR3 protein. The sample lists a few hundred thousand distinct CDR3 sequences, roughly 15% seen once, with roughly 2.6% in the top ten. Out of about 10 ml of fresh peripheral blood, PBMCs were obtained. The V segment lost 3 bases and the J segment 2 bases; nucleotides outside the gene matches: 1. This CDR3 has 13 amino acids. From germline, CDR1 is SGHAT and CDR2 FQNNGV.

Sequenced material: peripheral blood. J is TRBJ2-7 and V is TRBV11-2, with TRBD2 identical over 7 bases. This sequence originates from an adult woman with stable Graves' hyperthyroidism. The CDR3 protein is CASSFGLAYEQYF. CDR3 coding DNA: TGTGCCAGCAGCTTCGGACTAGCCTACGAGCAGTACTTC.